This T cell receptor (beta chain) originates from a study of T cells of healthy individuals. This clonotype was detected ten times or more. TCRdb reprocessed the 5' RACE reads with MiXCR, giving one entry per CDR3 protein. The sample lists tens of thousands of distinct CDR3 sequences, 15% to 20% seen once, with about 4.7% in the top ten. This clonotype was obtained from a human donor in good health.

In nucleotides, the CDR3 is TGTGCCAGCAGCTTGGCCGGACTAGCGGGAAAAGAGACCCAGTACTTC. Protein product: CASSLAGLAGKETQYF. The rearrangement links TRBV5-6 to TRBJ2-5; 12 nucleotides match TRBD2. The CDR3 is 16 amino acids. Germline V gives CDR1 SGHDT, CDR2 YYEEEE. The V and J ends lost 0 bases and 3 bases, in that order; junction bases with no gene match: 3. Complete variable domain (other parts from reference TRBV5-6 and TRBJ2-5): DAGVTQSPTHLIKTRGQQVTLRCSPKSGHDTVSWYQQALGQGPQFIFQYYEEEERQRGNFPDRFSGHQFPNYSSELNVNALLLGDSALYLCASSLAGLAGKETQYFGPGTRLLVL.